These 18 T cell receptor beta chains were sequenced from one sample in a study of blood T cells in healthy people across ages. A J-beta primer mix and a sample-barcoded 5' primer were used in a second PCR of roughly 7 to 12 cycles. One entry per CDR3 protein results from TCRdb running MiXCR on the 5' RACE reads. The sample has 550,000 to 750,000 distinct CDR3 sequences, under 25% seen once. What was sequenced was blood. The receptors derive from a man aged 65 to 85 in good health.

The chain carries TRBV20-1 and TRBJ2-7; no definite D call. V lost 4 bases and J 2 bases, leaving 12 bases between the germline ends. The CDR3 has 13 amino acids. The germline gives CDR1 DFQATT, CDR2 SNEGSKA (reference sequence). The CDR3 region has the DNA TGCAGTGCTACCGACACCTCGACCTACGAGCAGTACTTC. Its protein product is CSATDTSTYEQYF.

The chain employs TRBV12-3 or TRBV12-4 and TRBJ2-7, with 8 bases aligning to TRBD1. This CDR3 comprises 15 residues. The V and J ends lost 1 base and 5 bases, in that order; junction bases with no gene match: 7. CDR3 in amino acids: CASSLGQGNLDEQYF. The CDR3 nucleotides are TGTGCCAGCAGTTTAGGACAGGGGAATCTGGACGAGCAGTACTTC.

The sample holds a few counts of this clonotype. A read error may be the cause here, since a much bigger clone is one base away. V and J are TRBV12-5 and TRBJ2-5, with 7 bases lining up with TRBD2. This CDR3 has 13 amino acids. Germline V lookup: CDR1 LGHNT, CDR2 FRNRAP. This CDR3 reads CAGGLGGSETQYF. CDR3 coding DNA: TGTGCTGGTGGTTTGGGCGGGAGTGAGACCCAGTACTTC.

Ten or more counts support this clonotype. This chain connects TRBV29-1 to TRBJ2-7; D could derive from TRBD1 or TRBD2 (5 bases each). Germline lookup yields CDR1 SQVTM and CDR2 ANQGSEA. Trimming took 6 bases from V and 0 from J, leaving 15 bases between them. The CDR3 is made up of 14 amino acids. As DNA, the CDR3 is TGCAGCGTGGCTACAGGAGGATTCTCCTACGAGCAGTACTTC. It is translated as CSVATGGFSYEQYF.

This clonotype was observed a handful of times. This sequence joins TRBV19 and TRBJ2-5; D gene uncertain. With 4 bases removed from V and 2 bases from J, the gap between germline ends came to 8 bases. This CDR3 is built from 13 residues. Germline-derived CDR1 and CDR2 are LNHDA and SQIVND (reference sequence). This CDR3 is CASSNDLQETQYF. For the CDR3, the DNA is TGTGCCAGTAGTAACGACTTGCAAGAGACCCAGTACTTC.

The chain joins TRBV7-2 to TRBJ2-5; D gene ambiguous. The J call is uncertain, as TRBJ2-1 better fits the DNA end. This CDR3 comprises 14 residues. CDR1 is SGHTA and CDR2 is FQGNSA in the germline V gene. CDR3 sequence (DNA): TGTGCCAGCAGCTTAGATTACGGTTACAATGAGCAGTTCTTC. It is translated as CASSLDYGYNEQFF.

The sample holds a few counts of this clonotype. V is TRBV18 and J is TRBJ2-5; tentatively, D is TRBD1 or TRBD2 (5 bases each). The CDR3 extends over 13 amino acids. The germline CDR1 and CDR2 sequences are KGHSH and LQKENI. V lost 7 bases to trimming and J lost 3 bases, with 12 bases between them. The CDR3 sequence: CASCAGREETQYF. The DNA for the CDR3 is TGTGCCAGCTGCGCAGGGAGAGAAGAGACCCAGTACTTC.

This clonotype appeared a few times. The chain carries TRBV7-8 and TRBJ2-1, with TRBD2 matching over 7 bases. Germline CDR1 reads SGHVS; CDR2 reads FQNEAQ. V shed 0 bases and J 1 base; nucleotides not matched to a gene: 6. CDR3 length: 17 residues. This CDR3 reads CASSLAGGSPSYNEQFF. As DNA, the CDR3 is TGTGCCAGCAGCTTAGCGGGAGGGAGTCCGTCCTACAATGAGCAGTTCTTC.

The chain uses TRBV4-2 and TRBJ2-5, with 8 positions matching TRBD2. TRBJ2-1 explains the end of the DNA better; the J call may be wrong. From germline, CDR1 is LGHNA and CDR2 YNFKEQ. This CDR3 is built from 16 residues. The CDR3 bases are TGTGCCAGCAGCCACTCCGGGACTAGTACGTCGAGTGGGCAGTTCTTC. Its translation: CASSHSGTSTSSGQFF.

A few counts support this clonotype. V is TRBV20-1 and J is TRBJ1-4, with TRBD1 identical over 11 bases. Germline CDR1 reads DFQATT; CDR2 reads SNEGSKA (reference sequence). CDR3 length: 17 residues. The junction had 6 bases not matched to a gene; V was cut back by 3 bases and J by 0 bases. The CDR3: CSASSGTGGATNEKLFF. Here the CDR3 DNA reads TGCAGTGCTAGTTCCGGGACAGGGGGAGCAACTAATGAAAAACTGTTTTTT.

The chain employs TRBV10-3 and TRBJ2-5, with D possibly matching TRBD1 (6 bases). The DNA end is a closer match to TRBJ2-7, so the J assignment may be wrong. Germline loops: CDR1 ENHRY, CDR2 SYGVKD. This CDR3 has 13 residues. The CDR3 reads CAITDRPPYEQYF. Here the CDR3 DNA reads TGTGCCATCACCGACAGGCCTCCCTACGAGCAGTACTTC.

This chain links TRBV2 with TRBJ1-1; perhaps TRBD1 as D (6 bases). The germline V and J ends were trimmed by 7 bases and 6 bases, with 18 bases remaining between them. The CDR3 covers 14 residues. Germline V CDR1 and CDR2: SNHLY, FYNNEI. The CDR3, as DNA: TGTGCCAGCAAGCTACAGGGTGGACGGGCTGAAGCTTTCTTT. Amino acid sequence: CASKLQGGRAEAFF.

This sequence joins TRBV24-1 and TRBJ2-1; 11 nucleotides align to TRBD1. CDR1 and CDR2 from the germline V gene are KGHDR and SFDVKD. CDR3 length equals 16 residues. V lost 4 bases to trimming and J lost 6 bases; unmatched junction nucleotides: 7. The CDR3 loop reads CATSDRTGGVGNEQFF. The CDR3 bases are TGTGCCACCAGTGACAGGACAGGGGGCGTGGGCAATGAGCAGTTCTTC.

V and J are TRBV6-2 or TRBV6-3 and TRBJ2-3; TRBD2 matches 13 bases. This CDR3 region has 18 residues. Per the germline V gene, CDR1 is MNHEY and CDR2 is SVGEGT. Losses at the gene ends were 2 bases for V and 4 bases for J; bases not matched to a gene: 9. CDR3 region: CASSYPGLAGPRADTQYF. CDR3 bases: TGTGCCAGCAGTTACCCGGGACTAGCGGGACCCCGCGCAGATACGCAGTATTTT.

This chain connects TRBV18 to TRBJ2-1; a possible D gene is TRBD1 (5 bases). The CDR3 is made up of 15 amino acids. CDR1 and CDR2 (germline): KGHSH, LQKENI. Trimming removed 0 bases at V and 7 bases at J, with 13 bases between. CDR3 residues: CASSPPQGSRNEQFF. As DNA, the CDR3 is TGTGCCAGCTCACCACCGCAGGGAAGCAGGAATGAGCAGTTCTTC. The full variable domain, with the rest looked up from reference TRBV18 and TRBJ2-1, is NAGVMQNPRHLVRRRGQEARLRCSPMKGHSHVYWYRQLPEEGLKFMVYLQKENIIDESGMPKERFSAEFPKEGPSILRIQQVVRGDSAAYFCASSPPQGSRNEQFFGPGTRLTVL.

This chain connects TRBV4-1 to TRBJ2-5; D is possibly TRBD1 or TRBD2 (6 bases each). The CDR3 sequence is 16 residues long. V lost 1 base and J lost 5, with 17 bases in between. CDR1 is MGHRA, CDR2 YSYEKL, per germline. CDR3 amino acids: CASSQGGAGAGETQYF. The CDR3 DNA reads as TGCGCCAGCAGCCAAGGAGGGGCAGGGGCGGGGGAGACCCAGTACTTC.

The chain links TRBV2 to TRBJ2-4; 12 bases fit TRBD2. This CDR3 region has 18 residues. Germline lookup yields CDR1 SNHLY and CDR2 FYNNEI. J gave up 0 bases and V 4 bases, and 7 bases lay outside the gene matches. The CDR3 region is CASSGSGLAGLAKNIQYF. CDR3 DNA: TGTGCCAGCAGTGGGAGCGGACTAGCGGGACTAGCCAAAAACATTCAGTACTTC. The entire variable domain, with the rest obtained from reference TRBV2 and TRBJ2-4, is as follows: EPEVTQTPSHQVTQMGQEVILRCVPISNHLYFYWYRQILGQKVEFLVSFYNNEISEKSEIFDDQFSVERPDGSNFTLKIRSTKLEDSAMYFCASSGSGLAGLAKNIQYFGAGTRLSVL.

This clonotype was counted only a few times. Compared with germline, one end of the junction differs, possibly owing to a read error. The chain has TRBV10-3 and TRBJ2-7, with D perhaps TRBD2 (6 bases). Germline V gene data show CDR1 as ENHRY and CDR2 as SYGVKD. This CDR3 contains 12 residues. The CDR3 here is CAITGDSNEQYF. In nucleotides, the CDR3 is TGTGCCATCACCGGGGACTCCAACGAGCAGTACTTC.